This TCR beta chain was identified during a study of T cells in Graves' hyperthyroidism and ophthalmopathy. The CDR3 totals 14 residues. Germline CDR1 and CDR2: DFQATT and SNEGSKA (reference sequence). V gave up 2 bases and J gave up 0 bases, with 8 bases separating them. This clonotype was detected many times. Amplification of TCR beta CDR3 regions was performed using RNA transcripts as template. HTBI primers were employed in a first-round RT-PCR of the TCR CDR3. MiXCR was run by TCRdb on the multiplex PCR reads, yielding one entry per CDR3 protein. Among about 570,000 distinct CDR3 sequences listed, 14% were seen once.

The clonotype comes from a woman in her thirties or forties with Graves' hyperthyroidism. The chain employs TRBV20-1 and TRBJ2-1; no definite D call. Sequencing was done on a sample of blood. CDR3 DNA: TGCAGTGCTAGACCGGCTAGCTCCTACAATGAGCAGTTCTTC. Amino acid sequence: CSARPASSYNEQFF.